The source of this TCR beta chain is a study of T cells in Graves' hyperthyroidism and ophthalmopathy. Turning to the study itself: The initial diagnosis was the point when peripheral blood was collected, ahead of any treatment.

The CDR3 contains 15 residues. Trimming took off 4 bases at V and 1 base at J, with 13 bases between the two ends. Germline values: CDR1 MNHEY, CDR2 SVGAGI. TCR beta CDR3 sequences were amplified from RNA transcripts. The HTBI primer set served for first-round RT-PCR of the TCR CDR3. TCRdb reanalysed the multiplex PCR reads using MiXCR and keeps one entry per CDR3 protein. Here the sample spans about 380,000 distinct CDR3 sequences, 15% to 20% being singletons. Remarks on this clonotype: Its specificity is not known.

Study findings and constraints: Most expanded thyroid clonotypes above 0.001 recurred in blood. It was a median around 6 months before onset that the model predicted ophthalmopathy.

Not enrolled were patients with uncontrolled infection, other autoimmune disease, pregnancy or lactation. Sequencing was done on a sample of blood. The chain is built from TRBV6-5 and TRBJ1-1; D unresolved. This TCR derives from a man younger than 30 with Graves' ophthalmopathy. In DNA form, the CDR3 reads TGTGCCAGCAGTTCCCGGCAGGCCGAGAACACTGAAGCTTTCTTT. Protein sequence: CASSSRQAENTEAFF.